The next 26 T cell receptor beta chains were all read from a single sample in a study of T cells after yellow fever vaccination. TCRdb analysed the 5' RACE reads with MiXCR anew, one entry per CDR3 protein. Among 450,000 to 550,000 distinct CDR3 sequences, about 19% were seen once, and the ten largest hold roughly an eighth. Specimen: PBMCs, collected 15 days after the yellow fever booster vaccination. These receptors were taken from a man aged 25 to 40 who received the YFV17D yellow fever vaccine.

V usage is TRBV5-1 and J usage is TRBJ2-5, with 7 bases fitting TRBD1. The CDR3 is 15 residues long. After removal of 6 bases from V and 5 bases from J, the junction contained 13 bases not matched to a gene. The V gene's germline CDR1 is SGHRS and CDR2 YFSETQ. CDR3 region: CASTRQGEVWETQYF. CDR3 in DNA: TGCGCCAGCACGCGACAGGGAGAGGTCTGGGAGACCCAGTACTTC.

The genes are TRBV7-9 and TRBJ2-5, with TRBD1 identical over 9 bases. Germline CDR1 is SEHNR and CDR2 is FQNEAQ (reference sequence). The CDR3 totals 14 residues. With V trimmed by 4 bases and J by 5 bases, 5 bases remained unmatched. The DNA for the CDR3 is TGTGCCAGCAGCTGGGGGGACAGGGCGGAGACCCAGTACTTC. It specifies CASSWGDRAETQYF.

For the CDR3, the DNA is TGTGCCAGCGGTTGGTGGAACACTGAAGCTTTCTTT. It is translated as CASGWWNTEAFF. The V gene is TRBV6-2 or TRBV6-3, the J gene TRBJ1-1, with unresolved D. This CDR3 is 12 amino acids long. V gave up 8 bases and J gave up 1 base, with 8 bases separating them. CDR1 is MNHEY, CDR2 SVGEGT, per germline.

There are a few counts of this clonotype. The CDR3 region has the DNA TGCAGTGCTAGAAGCTCCCTATCGAACACCGGGGAGCTGTTTTTT. Encoded protein: CSARSSLSNTGELFF. The V and J genes are TRBV20-1 and TRBJ2-2; no firm D call. The germline V gene has CDR1 DFQATT and CDR2 SNEGSKA (reference sequence). The CDR3 spans 15 residues. V was clipped by 2 bases and J by 0 bases, with 10 bases between them.

The chain combines TRBV4-3 with TRBJ2-7; 8 nucleotides align to TRBD1. The germline V gene has CDR1 LGHNA and CDR2 YSLEER. The V segment lost 1 base and the J segment 2 bases; nucleotides outside the gene matches: 4. This CDR3 has 15 residues. The CDR3 nucleotides read TGCGCCAGCAGCCAAGGAGACAGGGGCCCCTACGAGCAGTACTTC. It encodes CASSQGDRGPYEQYF.

This sequence joins TRBV6-5 and TRBJ2-1, with 8 nucleotides matching TRBD2. Per the germline V gene, CDR1 is MNHEY and CDR2 is SVGAGI. With V trimmed by 4 bases and J by 3 bases, 5 bases remained unmatched. The CDR3 extends over 15 amino acids. CDR3 coding DNA: TGTGCCAGCAGTTTATCGCTAGCGGGCTACAATGAGCAGTTCTTC. It yields the protein CASSLSLAGYNEQFF.

The sample holds a few counts of this clonotype. The chain has TRBV7-8 and TRBJ2-7, with a possible D match to TRBD2 (6 bases). This CDR3 region has 13 residues. Trimming cost V 6 bases and J 2 bases, with 11 bases left between them. The germline gives CDR1 SGHVS, CDR2 FQNEAQ. CDR3 loop: CASSLAKPYEQYF. CDR3 DNA: TGTGCCAGCAGTCTAGCGAAACCCTACGAGCAGTACTTC.

CDR3 sequence (DNA): TGCAGCGTCGCTAAAAAGTTGGCCGGGGAGCTGTTTTTT. It yields the protein CSVAKKLAGELFF. The chain recombines TRBV29-1 with TRBJ2-2; D is undetermined. This CDR3 has 13 residues. V lost 6 bases to trimming and J lost 6 bases, with 14 bases between them. From germline, CDR1 is SQVTM and CDR2 ANQGSEA.

The J gene is TRBJ2-1, the V gene TRBV20-1; 7 bases are shared with TRBD2. This CDR3 contains 19 residues. With V trimmed by 1 base and J by 0 bases, 15 bases remained unmatched. Germline V gives CDR1 DFQATT, CDR2 SNEGSKA (reference sequence). The CDR3 DNA sequence: TGCAGTGCTAGAGTGGAGCGGGGTGAGAAAAAGAGCTCCTACAATGAGCAGTTCTTC. It specifies CSARVERGEKKSSYNEQFF.

There are many counts of this clonotype. The chain is built from TRBV7-8 and TRBJ2-7; the match to TRBD1 covers 9 bases. CDR1 SGHVS and CDR2 FQNEAQ come from the germline V gene. Trimming took 5 bases from V and 7 from J; bases not matched to a gene: 12. The CDR3 covers 15 residues. CDR3 region: CASSPVDRGVGEQYF. As DNA, the CDR3 is TGTGCCAGCAGCCCGGTGGACAGGGGCGTTGGGGAGCAGTACTTC.

This clonotype was seen a handful of times. The chain has TRBV29-1 and TRBJ2-5; 11 bases match TRBD2. V lost 6 bases to trimming and J lost 5 bases; unmatched junction nucleotides: 8. CDR3 length: 14 amino acids. Germline lookup yields CDR1 SQVTM and CDR2 ANQGSEA. CDR3 bases: TGCAGCGTCGCAATACTAGCGGGAGCGGAGACCCAGTACTTC. This sequence encodes CSVAILAGAETQYF.

This chain connects TRBV5-1 to TRBJ2-3; D might be TRBD2 (5 bases). The V gene lost 4 bases and the J gene lost 2 bases, with 17 bases spanning the gap. Germline CDR1 is SGHRS and CDR2 is YFSETQ. The CDR3 runs to 16 residues. The CDR3 region is CASSSEPRLYTDTQYF. CDR3 nucleotide sequence: TGCGCCAGCAGCAGCGAGCCAAGACTATACACAGATACGCAGTATTTT.

The chain employs TRBV10-1 and TRBJ2-4; 8 bases agree with TRBD2. The CDR3 is made up of 16 amino acids. Germline-derived CDR1 and CDR2 are WNHNN and SYGVQD (reference sequence). Trimming took 6 bases from V and 2 from J; bases not matched to a gene: 9. The CDR3 DNA is TGCGCCAGCAGCGAGGGTAGCGGGATTACCAAAAACATTCAGTACTTC. The encoded protein is CASSEGSGITKNIQYF.

This clonotype was recorded only once. The chain recombines TRBV7-3 with TRBJ2-1; 8 nucleotides align to TRBD2. This CDR3 comprises 18 residues. Germline CDR1 and CDR2: SGHTA and FQGTGA. V dropped 4 bases and J dropped 0; count of bases not matched to a gene: 11. The CDR3 spells CASSSNAGGHISYNEQFF. For the CDR3, the DNA is TGTGCCAGCAGCTCAAACGCGGGAGGTCACATCTCCTACAATGAGCAGTTCTTC.

This chain links TRBV10-3 with TRBJ2-3; tentatively, D is TRBD1 or TRBD2 (5 bases each). Trimming stripped 9 bases from V and 3 bases from J, with 10 bases between. The CDR3 length is 12 residues. The germline CDR1 and CDR2 sequences are ENHRY and SYGVKD. The CDR3 protein is CAIQDSTDTQYF. The CDR3 coding sequence is TGTGCCATACAGGACTCAACAGATACGCAGTATTTT.

This chain uses TRBV16 with TRBJ1-4; D may be TRBD1 (5 bases). This CDR3 has 13 amino acids. Germline CDR1 KGHSY, CDR2 FQNENV. Trimming removed 6 bases at V and 7 bases at J, with 12 bases between. The CDR3 spells CASSSRRGEKLFF. In DNA, the CDR3 is TGTGCCAGCAGTTCACGGAGGGGTGAAAAACTGTTTTTT.

Comments on this clonotype: Mismatch with germline at one junction end may stem from a read error. The chain links TRBV29-1 to TRBJ2-7; tentatively, D is TRBD1 (6 bases). The CDR3 totals 12 residues. The V gene's germline CDR1 is SQVTM and CDR2 ANQGSEA. CDR3 DNA: TGCAGCGTCGAAGACAGGCTCTACGAGCAGTACTTC. Its translation is CSVEDRLYEQYF.

This chain joins TRBV20-1 and TRBJ2-5, with D tentatively TRBD2 (5 bases). The ends were cut back, 0 bases at V and 4 bases at J, with 24 bases in the middle. The germline CDR1 and CDR2 sequences are DFQATT and SNEGSKA (reference sequence). The CDR3 totals 18 residues. CDR3 in DNA: TGCAGTGCTAGAGATGTAGGGCGTGGGTTAGCGTATGGAGAGACCCAGTACTTC. Translation: CSARDVGRGLAYGETQYF.

This clonotype was seen a handful of times. This chain links TRBV20-1 with TRBJ2-1; no firm D call. V shed 3 bases and J shed 3 bases, with 18 bases lying between them. The CDR3 sequence is 16 residues long. Looked up from germline, CDR1 is DFQATT and CDR2 is SNEGSKA (reference sequence). CDR3 in amino acids: CSARSSSGPVYNEQFF. In DNA, the CDR3 is TGCAGTGCTAGGTCTAGTTCAGGCCCCGTCTACAATGAGCAGTTCTTC.

CDR3 sequence reads: CASSDRDRVKNIQYF. CDR3 DNA sequence: TGTGCCAGCAGTGACCGGGACAGGGTCAAAAACATTCAGTACTTC. The chain couples TRBV28 to TRBJ2-4, with 9 bases matching TRBD1. The CDR3 is made up of 15 amino acids. Trimming removed 5 bases from V and 3 bases from J; junction bases left unmatched: 5. Germline V gene lookup returns CDR1 MDHEN and CDR2 SYDVKM.

The sample holds a few counts of this clonotype. The genes are TRBV6-1 and TRBJ1-1, with a possible D match to TRBD1 (6 bases). This CDR3 region has 14 residues. The V gene's germline CDR1 is MNHNS and CDR2 SASEGT. Trimming took off 10 bases at V and 5 bases at J, with 20 bases between the two ends. The CDR3 DNA sequence: TGTGCCACCCGCCCTCGGGGGCGCAGGACTGAAGCTTTCTTT. As protein: CATRPRGRRTEAFF.

This clonotype has only a few counts. This chain links TRBV9 with TRBJ2-1, with 8 bases aligning to TRBD2. The CDR3 is 16 residues long. Trimming removed 0 bases from V and 4 bases from J; junction bases left unmatched: 6. In germline, CDR1 is SGDLS, CDR2 YYNGEE. CDR3 DNA sequence: TGTGCCAGCAGCGTAGCTCCACTAGCGGCGTACAATGAGCAGTTCTTC. It translates to CASSVAPLAAYNEQFF.

The rearrangement links TRBV20-1 to TRBJ2-5, with D possibly matching TRBD2 (6 bases). The germline V gene has CDR1 DFQATT and CDR2 SNEGSKA (reference sequence). The V end was cut by 0 bases, the J end by 3 bases, with 14 bases between. The CDR3 contains 15 residues. The CDR3 spells CSARDMRTNEETQYF. The CDR3, as DNA: TGCAGTGCTAGAGATATGCGGACTAACGAAGAGACCCAGTACTTC.

This clonotype was counted between two and nine times. The chain employs TRBV29-1 and TRBJ2-3; 11 bases fit TRBD1. Germline trimming cut 3 bases from V and 7 bases from J; bases unmatched to any gene: 9. This CDR3 is 15 amino acids long. In germline, CDR1 is SQVTM, CDR2 ANQGSEA. This CDR3 is CSVDVGQGARNTQYF. CDR3 sequence (DNA): TGCAGCGTTGATGTTGGACAGGGGGCGAGAAATACGCAGTATTTT.

This clonotype was counted a few times. The genes are TRBV28 and TRBJ2-5; 10 nucleotides align to TRBD2. CDR3 length equals 15 residues. Looked up from germline, CDR1 is MDHEN and CDR2 is SYDVKM. V trimming: 4 bases; J trimming: 4 bases; junction bases outside the gene matches: 6. CDR3 bases: TGTGCCAGCAGTTCCGGGACTAGCGTTTCAGAGACCCAGTACTTC. Its protein product is CASSSGTSVSETQYF.

J is TRBJ2-3 and V is TRBV18; TRBD2 matches 8 bases. The CDR3 totals 15 residues. J was trimmed by 1 base and V by 4 bases; bases with no gene match: 4. Per the germline V gene, CDR1 is KGHSH and CDR2 is LQKENI. The DNA for the CDR3 is TGTGCCAGCTCACAGGGACTAGAGGGCACAGATACGCAGTATTTT. This translates into CASSQGLEGTDTQYF.